This T cell receptor (beta chain) was documented in a study of T-cell reconstitution after alpha-beta-depleted transplantation in children. Overall study findings and caveats: T-cell counts and diversity were attributed mostly to newly produced T cells one year after transplant.

Deletions cut 1 base from V and 2 bases from J, with 15 bases between. Germline V CDR1 and CDR2: MGHRA, YSYEKL. The CDR3 is made up of 16 amino acids. Construction of the TCRbeta library involved unique molecular identifiers. TCRdb ran MiXCR on the PCR reads and lists one entry per CDR3 protein. The table records almost 600,000 distinct CDR3 sequences, roughly 27% of them present only once. This clonotype was picked up a small number of times. Its cognate antigen is unknown. The specimen comprised PBMCs, sampled before TCRalphabeta/CD19-depleted stem cell transplant. The chain has TRBV4-1 and TRBJ2-7; D ambiguous. The receptor comes from a boy less than two years old with Wiskott-Aldrich syndrome, due to receive a stem cell transplant. The CDR3 spells CASSQALVRATYEQYF. CDR3 DNA sequence: TGCGCCAGCAGCCAAGCCCTCGTCCGGGCCACCTACGAGCAGTACTTC.